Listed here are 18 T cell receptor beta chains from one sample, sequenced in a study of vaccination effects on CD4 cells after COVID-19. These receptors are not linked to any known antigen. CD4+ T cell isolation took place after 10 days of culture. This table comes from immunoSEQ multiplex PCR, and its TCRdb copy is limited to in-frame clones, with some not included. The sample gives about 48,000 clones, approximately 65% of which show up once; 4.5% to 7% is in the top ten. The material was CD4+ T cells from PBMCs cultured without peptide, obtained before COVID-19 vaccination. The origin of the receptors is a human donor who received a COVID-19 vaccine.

The CDR3 sequence is CASSLVENFLYGYTF. The DNA for the CDR3 is TGTGCCAGCAGCTTAGTAGAGAACTTCCTATATGGCTACACCTTC. V usage is TRBV5-6 and J usage is TRBJ1-2; D gene ambiguous. The ends were cut back, 2 bases at V and 5 bases at J, with 16 bases in the middle. The CDR3 sequence is 15 residues long. Germline V CDR1 and CDR2: SGHDT, YYEEEE.

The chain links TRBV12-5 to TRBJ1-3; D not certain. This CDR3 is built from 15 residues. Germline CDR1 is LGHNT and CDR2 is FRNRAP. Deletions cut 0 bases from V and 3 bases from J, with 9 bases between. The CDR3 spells CASGLVRTFGNTIYF. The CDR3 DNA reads TGTGCTAGTGGTTTGGTACGAACCTTTGGAAACACCATATATTTT.

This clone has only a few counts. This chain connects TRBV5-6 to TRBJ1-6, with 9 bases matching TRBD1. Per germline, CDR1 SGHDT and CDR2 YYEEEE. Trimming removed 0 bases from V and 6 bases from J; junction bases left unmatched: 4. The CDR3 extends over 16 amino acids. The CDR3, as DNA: TGTGCCAGCAGCTTGGCCGGGACAGGGACTAATTCACCCCTCCACTTT. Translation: CASSLAGTGTNSPLHF.

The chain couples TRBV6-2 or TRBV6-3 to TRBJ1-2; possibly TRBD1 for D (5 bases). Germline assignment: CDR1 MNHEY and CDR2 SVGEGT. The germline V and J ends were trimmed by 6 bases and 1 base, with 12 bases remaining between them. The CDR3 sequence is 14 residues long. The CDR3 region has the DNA TGTGCCAGCAGCCGGGACGGCAATAACTATGGCTACACCTTC. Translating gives CASSRDGNNYGYTF.

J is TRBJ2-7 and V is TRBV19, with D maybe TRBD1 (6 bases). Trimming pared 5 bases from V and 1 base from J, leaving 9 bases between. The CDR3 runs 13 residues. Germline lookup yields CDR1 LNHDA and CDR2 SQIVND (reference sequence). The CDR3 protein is CASSSQGSYEQYF. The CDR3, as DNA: TGTGCCAGTAGTTCCCAGGGGTCCTACGAGCAGTACTTC.

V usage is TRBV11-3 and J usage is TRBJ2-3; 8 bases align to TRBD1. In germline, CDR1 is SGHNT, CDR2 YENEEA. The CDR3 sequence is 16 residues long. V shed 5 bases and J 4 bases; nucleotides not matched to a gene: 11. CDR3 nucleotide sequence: TGTGCCAGCAGCCCTACAGGGGGAAAGGGCGCAGATACGCAGTATTTT. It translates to CASSPTGGKGADTQYF.

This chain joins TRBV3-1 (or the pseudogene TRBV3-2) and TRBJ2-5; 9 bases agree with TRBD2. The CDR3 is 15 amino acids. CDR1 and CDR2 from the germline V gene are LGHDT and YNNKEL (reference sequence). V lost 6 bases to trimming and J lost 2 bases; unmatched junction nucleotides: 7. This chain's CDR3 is CASRPPTSGQETQYF. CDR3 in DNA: TGTGCCAGCAGACCACCGACTAGCGGACAAGAGACCCAGTACTTC.

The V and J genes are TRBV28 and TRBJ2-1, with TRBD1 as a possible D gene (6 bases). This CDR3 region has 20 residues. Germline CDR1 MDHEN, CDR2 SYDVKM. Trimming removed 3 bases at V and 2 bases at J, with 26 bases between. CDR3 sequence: CASSFNWAWANRETYNEQFF. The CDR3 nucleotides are TGTGCCAGCAGTTTTAATTGGGCATGGGCAAACAGGGAAACCTACAATGAGCAGTTCTTC.

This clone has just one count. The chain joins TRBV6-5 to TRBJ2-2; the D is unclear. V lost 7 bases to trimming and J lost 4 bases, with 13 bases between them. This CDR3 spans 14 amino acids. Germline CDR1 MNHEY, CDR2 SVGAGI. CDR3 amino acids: CASTSYGPTGELFF. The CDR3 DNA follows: TGTGCCAGCACCTCCTACGGGCCCACCGGGGAGCTGTTTTTT.

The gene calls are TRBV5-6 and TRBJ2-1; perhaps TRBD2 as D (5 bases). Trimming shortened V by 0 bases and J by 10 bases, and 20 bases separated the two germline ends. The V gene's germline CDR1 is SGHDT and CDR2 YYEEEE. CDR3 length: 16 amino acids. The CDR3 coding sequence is TGTGCCAGCAGCTTGGAGAGACTACTCCTATTGAACGAGCAGTTCTTC. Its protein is CASSLERLLLLNEQFF.

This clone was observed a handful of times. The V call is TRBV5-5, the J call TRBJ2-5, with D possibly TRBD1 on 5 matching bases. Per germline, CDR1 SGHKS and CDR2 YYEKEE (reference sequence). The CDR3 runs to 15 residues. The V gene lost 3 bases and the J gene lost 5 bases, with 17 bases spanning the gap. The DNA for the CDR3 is TGTGCCAGCAGCTACTTGACGGGCAGGGCCGAGACCCAGTACTTC. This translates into CASSYLTGRAETQYF.

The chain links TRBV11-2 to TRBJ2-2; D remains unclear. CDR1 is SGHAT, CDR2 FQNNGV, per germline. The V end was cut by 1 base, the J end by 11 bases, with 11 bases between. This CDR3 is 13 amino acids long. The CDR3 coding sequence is TGTGCCAGCAGCTTAGTACGCCAGGCAGAGCTGTTTTTT. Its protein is CASSLVRQAELFF.

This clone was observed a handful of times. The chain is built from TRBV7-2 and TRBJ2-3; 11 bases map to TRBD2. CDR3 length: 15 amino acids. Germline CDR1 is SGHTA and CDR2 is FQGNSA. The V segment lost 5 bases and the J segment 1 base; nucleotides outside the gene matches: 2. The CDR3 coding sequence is TGTGCCAGCAGCCCGACTAGCGGGGGCACAGATACGCAGTATTTT. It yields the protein CASSPTSGGTDTQYF.

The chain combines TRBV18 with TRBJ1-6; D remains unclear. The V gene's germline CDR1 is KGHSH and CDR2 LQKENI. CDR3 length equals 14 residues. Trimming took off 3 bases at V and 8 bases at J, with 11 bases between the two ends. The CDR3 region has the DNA TGTGCCAGCTCACCCCTAAAGAGAGATTCACCCCTCCACTTT. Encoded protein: CASSPLKRDSPLHF.

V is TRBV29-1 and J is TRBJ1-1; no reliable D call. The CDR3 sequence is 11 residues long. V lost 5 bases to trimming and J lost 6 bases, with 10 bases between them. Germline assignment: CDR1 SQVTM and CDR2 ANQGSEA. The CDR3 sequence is CSVSRVSEAFF. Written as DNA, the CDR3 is TGCAGCGTTTCCCGAGTGTCTGAAGCTTTCTTT.

CDR3 coding DNA: TGCGCCAGCAGAGAAGGGGGGGGTGAGCAGTTCTTC. It is translated as CASREGGGEQFF. The chain has TRBV5-1 and TRBJ2-1, with a tentative D call TRBD2 (7 bases). The CDR3 extends over 12 amino acids. The V end was cut by 5 bases, the J end by 9 bases, with 12 bases between. Germline CDR1 and CDR2: SGHRS and YFSETQ.

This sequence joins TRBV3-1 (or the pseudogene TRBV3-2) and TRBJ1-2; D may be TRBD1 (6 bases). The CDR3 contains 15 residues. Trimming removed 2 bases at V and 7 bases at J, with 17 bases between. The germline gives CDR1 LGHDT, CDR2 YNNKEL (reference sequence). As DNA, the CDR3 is TGTGCCAGCAGCCAATCTTCCGGGGGGCAAGGTGGCTACACCTTC. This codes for CASSQSSGGQGGYTF.

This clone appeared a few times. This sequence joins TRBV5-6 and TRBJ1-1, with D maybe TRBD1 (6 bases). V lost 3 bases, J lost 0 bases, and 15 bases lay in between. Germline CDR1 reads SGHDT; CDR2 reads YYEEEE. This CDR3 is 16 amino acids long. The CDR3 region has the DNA TGTGCCAGCAGCTCCCCGACAGGCCCTTTGAACACTGAAGCTTTCTTT. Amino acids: CASSSPTGPLNTEAFF.